This T cell receptor beta chain was obtained from a study of OX40 agonist ivuxolimab in advanced cancers. The overall study: Hepatocellular carcinoma, melanoma, renal cell or head and neck cancer affected the dose-escalation patients. Eligibility admitted prior anti-PD-1, anti-PD-L1 or anti-CTLA-4 therapy; around 42% had some.

With 3 bases clipped from V and 6 bases from J, the junction kept 8 bases outside the gene matches. This CDR3 has 18 amino acids. In germline, CDR1 is MDHEN, CDR2 SYDVKM. Clones were sequenced by immunoSEQ multiplex PCR, and TCRdb holds only the in-frame ones, with some missing. This table holds about 62,000 clones, about 85% found once. V usage is TRBV28 and J usage is TRBJ2-2; 15 bases are a match to TRBD2. The receptor was isolated from an adult with an advanced solid tumor such as melanoma, head and neck, liver or kidney cancer. The sample here was CD4+ or CD8+ T cells sorted from blood, taken in a trial of the OX40 agonist ivuxolimab. CDR3 loop: CASSFTGLAGGRSGELFF. CDR3 coding DNA: TGTGCCAGCAGTTTTACCGGACTAGCGGGGGGGCGCTCCGGGGAGCTGTTTTTT.